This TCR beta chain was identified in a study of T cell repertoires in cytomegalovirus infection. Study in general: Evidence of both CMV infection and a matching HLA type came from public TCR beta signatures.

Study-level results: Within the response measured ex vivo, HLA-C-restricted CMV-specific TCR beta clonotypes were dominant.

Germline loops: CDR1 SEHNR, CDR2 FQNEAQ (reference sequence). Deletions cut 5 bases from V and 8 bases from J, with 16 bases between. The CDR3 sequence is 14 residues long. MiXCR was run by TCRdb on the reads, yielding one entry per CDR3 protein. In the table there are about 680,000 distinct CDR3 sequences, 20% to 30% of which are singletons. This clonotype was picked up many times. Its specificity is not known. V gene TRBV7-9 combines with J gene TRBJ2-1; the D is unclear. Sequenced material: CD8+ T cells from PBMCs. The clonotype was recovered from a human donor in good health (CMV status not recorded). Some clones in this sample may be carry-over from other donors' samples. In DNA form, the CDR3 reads TGTGCCAGCAGCCCAGTCTACCGAGGTGATGAGCAGTTCTTC. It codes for CASSPVYRGDEQFF.